The TCR beta chain under discussion was sequenced for a study of sequential checkpoint blockade in melanoma. Some clones are missing from TCRdb's copy, which holds only in-frame ones; the method was immunoSEQ multiplex PCR. The sample lists about 16,000 clones, 85% to 95% occurring once. The treatment is: randomized to nivolumab then ipilimumab (arm A) or the reverse (arm B). The CDR3 spans 15 residues. CDR1 and CDR2 from the germline V gene are SGHAT and FQNNGV. V shed 0 bases and J shed 4 bases, with 13 bases lying between them. This receptor was identified in a human donor with melanoma. The source was CD8+ T cells sorted from blood (inferred from file names), collected from a patient given nivolumab and ipilimumab in sequence. The chain carries TRBV11-2 and TRBJ2-7; no definite D call. DNA for the CDR3: TGTGCCAGCAGCTTAGAGAGTCGGTATCTTTACGAGCAGTACTTC. Amino acids: CASSLESRYLYEQYF.